These 2 T cell receptor beta chains share one sample of origin, sequenced in a study of STAT5B mutations in CD4+ large granular lymphocyte leukemia. Assay used: immunoSEQ multiplex PCR; TCRdb lists only in-frame clones, some missing. This repertoire shows about 30,000 clones, just under 75% found once; its top ten account for roughly 1%. The specimen sequenced was CD4+ T cells from blood buffy coats. These receptor sequences come from a human donor in good health.

The rearrangement joins TRBV7-9 to TRBJ2-2; D possibly corresponds to TRBD2 (6 bases). The CDR3 is made up of 15 amino acids. V was pared by 5 bases and J by 6 bases, with 16 bases between. Germline loops: CDR1 SEHNR, CDR2 FQNEAQ (reference sequence). The CDR3, as DNA: TGTGCCAGCAGCCCATCGGGACTGATAGCCGGGGAGCTGTTTTTT. It codes for CASSPSGLIAGELFF.

The sample holds a few counts of this clone. The rearrangement links TRBV6-6 to TRBJ1-6; 7 bases match TRBD1. Unmatched junction bases numbered 5, after V lost 2 bases and J lost 10 bases. The CDR3 is made up of 14 amino acids. Germline V gene data show CDR1 as MNHNY and CDR2 as SVGAGI (reference sequence). As DNA, the CDR3 is TGTGCCAGCAGTTACAGGGACAGAAGCTCACCCCTCCACTTT. Its protein product is CASSYRDRSSPLHF.